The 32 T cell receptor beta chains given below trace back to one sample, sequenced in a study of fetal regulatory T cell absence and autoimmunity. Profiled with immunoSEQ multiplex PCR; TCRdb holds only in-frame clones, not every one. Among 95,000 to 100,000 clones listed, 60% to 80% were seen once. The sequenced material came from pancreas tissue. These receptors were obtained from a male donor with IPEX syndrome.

In nucleotides, the CDR3 is TGTGCCAGTACCCCGACAGGGAGAGGGGCCAACGTCCTGACTTTC. Translated: CASTPTGRGANVLTF. This chain joins TRBV19 and TRBJ2-6; 7 bases fit TRBD1. J was trimmed by 4 bases and V by 7 bases; bases with no gene match: 7. The length of the CDR3 is 15 residues. CDR1 is LNHDA and CDR2 is SQIVND in the germline V gene (reference sequence).

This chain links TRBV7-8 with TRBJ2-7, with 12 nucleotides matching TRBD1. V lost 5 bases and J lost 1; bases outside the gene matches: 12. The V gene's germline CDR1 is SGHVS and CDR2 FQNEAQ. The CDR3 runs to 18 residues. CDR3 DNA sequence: TGTGCCAGCAGCCGCCGAGGGACAGGGGGCTTTAGGTCCTACGAGCAGTACTTC. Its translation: CASSRRGTGGFRSYEQYF.

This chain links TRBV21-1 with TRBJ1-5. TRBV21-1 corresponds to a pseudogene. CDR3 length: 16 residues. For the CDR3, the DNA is TGTGCCAGCAGCAAATGTCGGAGGTATAGCAATCAGCCCCAGCATTTT. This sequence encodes CASSKCRRYSNQPQHF.

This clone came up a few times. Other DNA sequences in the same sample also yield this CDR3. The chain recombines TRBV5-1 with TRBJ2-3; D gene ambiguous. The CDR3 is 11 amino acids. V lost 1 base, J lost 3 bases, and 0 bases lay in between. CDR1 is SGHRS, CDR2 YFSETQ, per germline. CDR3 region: CASSLTDTQYF. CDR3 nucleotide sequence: TGCGCCAGCAGCTTGACAGATACGCAGTATTTT.

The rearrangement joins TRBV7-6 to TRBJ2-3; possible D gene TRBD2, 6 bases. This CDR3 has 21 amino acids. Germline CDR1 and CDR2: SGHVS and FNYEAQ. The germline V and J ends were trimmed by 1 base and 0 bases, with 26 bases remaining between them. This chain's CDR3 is CASSLVSFVGEELPSTDTQYF. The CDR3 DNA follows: TGTGCCAGCAGCTTAGTCTCGTTTGTGGGGGAGGAATTACCTAGCACAGATACGCAGTATTTT.

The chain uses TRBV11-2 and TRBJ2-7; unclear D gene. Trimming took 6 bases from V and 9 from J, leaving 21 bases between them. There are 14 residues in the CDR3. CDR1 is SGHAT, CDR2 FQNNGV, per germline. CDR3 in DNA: TGTGCCAGCAGTCAGAGTTGGCGCGAGGATAGGCAGTACTTC. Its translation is CASSQSWREDRQYF.

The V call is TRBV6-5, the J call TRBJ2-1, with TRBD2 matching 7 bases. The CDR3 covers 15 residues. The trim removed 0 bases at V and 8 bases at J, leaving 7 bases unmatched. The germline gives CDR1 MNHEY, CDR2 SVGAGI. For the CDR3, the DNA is TGTGCCAGCAGTTACTCGCCGGGACTAATAGATGAGCAGTTCTTC. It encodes CASSYSPGLIDEQFF.

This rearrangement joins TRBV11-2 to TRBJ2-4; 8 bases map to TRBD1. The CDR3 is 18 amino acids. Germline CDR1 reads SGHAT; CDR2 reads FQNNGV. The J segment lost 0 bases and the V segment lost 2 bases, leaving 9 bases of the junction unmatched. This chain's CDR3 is CASSLNRGFPIAKNIQYF. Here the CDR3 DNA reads TGTGCCAGCAGCTTAAACAGGGGGTTTCCAATAGCCAAAAACATTCAGTACTTC.

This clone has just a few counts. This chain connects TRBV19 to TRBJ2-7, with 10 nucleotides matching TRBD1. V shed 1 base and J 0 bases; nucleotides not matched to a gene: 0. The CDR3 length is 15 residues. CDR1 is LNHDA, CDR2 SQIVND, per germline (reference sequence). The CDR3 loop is CASSIGTGGSYEQYF. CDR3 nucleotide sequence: TGTGCCAGTAGTATAGGGACAGGGGGCTCCTACGAGCAGTACTTC.

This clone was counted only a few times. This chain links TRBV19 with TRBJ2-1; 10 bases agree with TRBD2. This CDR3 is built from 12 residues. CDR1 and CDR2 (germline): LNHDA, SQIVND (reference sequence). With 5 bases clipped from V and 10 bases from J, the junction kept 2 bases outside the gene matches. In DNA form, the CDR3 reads TGTGCCAGTAGTCTAGCGGGAGAGGAGCAGTTCTTC. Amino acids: CASSLAGEEQFF. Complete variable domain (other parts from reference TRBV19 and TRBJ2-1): DGGITQSPKYLFRKEGQNVTLSCEQNLNHDAMYWYRQDPGQGLRLIYYSQIVNDFQKGDIAEGYSVSREKKESFPLTVTSAQKNPTAFYLCASSLAGEEQFFGPGTRLTVL.

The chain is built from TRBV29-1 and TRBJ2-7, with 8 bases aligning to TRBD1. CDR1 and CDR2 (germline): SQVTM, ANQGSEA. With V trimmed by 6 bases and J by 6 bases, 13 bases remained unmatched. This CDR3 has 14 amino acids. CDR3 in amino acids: CSVVRQGTLTEQYF. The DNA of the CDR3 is TGCAGCGTCGTTAGACAGGGGACCTTGACCGAGCAGTACTTC.

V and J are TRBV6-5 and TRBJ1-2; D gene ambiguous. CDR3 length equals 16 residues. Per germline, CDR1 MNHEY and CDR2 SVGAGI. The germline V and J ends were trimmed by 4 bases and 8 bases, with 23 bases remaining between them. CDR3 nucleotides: TGTGCCAGCAGTTCCCATTTGCGGGGTGGAGTCGGAGGCTACACCTTC. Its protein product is CASSSHLRGGVGGYTF.

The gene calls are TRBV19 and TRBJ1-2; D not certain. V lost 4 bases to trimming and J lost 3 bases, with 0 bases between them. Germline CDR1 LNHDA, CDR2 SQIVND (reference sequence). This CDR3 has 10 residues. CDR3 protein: CASSNYGYTF. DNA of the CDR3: TGTGCCAGTAGTAACTATGGCTACACCTTC.

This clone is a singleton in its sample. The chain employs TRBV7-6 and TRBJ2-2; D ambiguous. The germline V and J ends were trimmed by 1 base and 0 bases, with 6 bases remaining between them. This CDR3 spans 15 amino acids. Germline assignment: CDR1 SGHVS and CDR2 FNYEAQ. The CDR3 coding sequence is TGTGCCAGCAGCTTAGTCCCCTCGAACACCGGGGAGCTGTTTTTT. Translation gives CASSLVPSNTGELFF.

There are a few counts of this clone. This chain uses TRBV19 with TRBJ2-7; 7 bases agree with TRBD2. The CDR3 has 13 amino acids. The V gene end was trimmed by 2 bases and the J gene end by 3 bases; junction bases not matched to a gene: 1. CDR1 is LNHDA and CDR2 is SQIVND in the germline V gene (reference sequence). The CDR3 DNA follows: TGTGCCAGTAGTATAAGCGGGGACTACGAGCAGTACTTC. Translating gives CASSISGDYEQYF.

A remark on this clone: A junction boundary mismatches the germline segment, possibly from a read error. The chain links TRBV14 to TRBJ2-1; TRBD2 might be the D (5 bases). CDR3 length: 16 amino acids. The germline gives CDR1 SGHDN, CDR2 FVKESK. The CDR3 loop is CASSQGTRSSYNEQFF. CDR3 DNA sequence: TGTGCCAGCAGCCAAGGGACTCGAAGCTCCTACAATGAGCAATTCTTC.

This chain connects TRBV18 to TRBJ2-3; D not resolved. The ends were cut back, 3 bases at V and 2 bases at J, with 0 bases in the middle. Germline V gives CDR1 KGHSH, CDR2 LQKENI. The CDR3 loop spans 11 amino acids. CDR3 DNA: TGTGCCAGCTCACCCACAGATACGCAGTATTTT. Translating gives CASSPTDTQYF.

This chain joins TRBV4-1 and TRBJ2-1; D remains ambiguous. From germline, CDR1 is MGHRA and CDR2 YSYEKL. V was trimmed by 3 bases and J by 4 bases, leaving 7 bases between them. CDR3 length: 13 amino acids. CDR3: CASSQRLYNEQFF. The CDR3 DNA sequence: TGCGCCAGCAGCCAGAGGCTTTACAATGAGCAGTTCTTC.

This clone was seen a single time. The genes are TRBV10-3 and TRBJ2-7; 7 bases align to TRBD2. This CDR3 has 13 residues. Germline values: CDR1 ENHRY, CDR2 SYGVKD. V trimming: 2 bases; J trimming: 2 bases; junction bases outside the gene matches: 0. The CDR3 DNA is TGTGCCATCAGTGAGGGACTAGCCTACGAGCAGTACTTC. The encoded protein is CAISEGLAYEQYF.

CDR3 residues: CASSISRINTEAFF. CDR3 DNA: TGTGCCAGTAGTATTTCCAGGATTAACACTGAAGCTTTCTTT. This sequence joins TRBV19 and TRBJ1-1, with D unresolved. The V and J ends lost 3 bases and 2 bases respectively, with 10 bases between them. CDR1 is LNHDA and CDR2 is SQIVND in the germline V gene (reference sequence). This CDR3 has 14 residues. Supplemented by reference TRBV19 and TRBJ1-1, the full variable domain reads DGGITQSPKYLFRKEGQNVTLSCEQNLNHDAMYWYRQDPGQGLRLIYYSQIVNDFQKGDIAEGYSVSREKKESFPLTVTSAQKNPTAFYLCASSISRINTEAFFGQGTRLTVV.

The CDR3 reads CASSFRTATTYNEQFF. The CDR3 DNA follows: TGTGCCAGCAGCTTCCGGACAGCAACCACCTACAATGAGCAGTTCTTC. The V gene is TRBV7-9, the J gene TRBJ2-1; D might be TRBD1 (6 bases). CDR1 and CDR2 (germline): SEHNR, FQNEAQ (reference sequence). Trimming left V 3 bases short and J 2 bases short, with 14 bases between. The CDR3 is made up of 16 amino acids.

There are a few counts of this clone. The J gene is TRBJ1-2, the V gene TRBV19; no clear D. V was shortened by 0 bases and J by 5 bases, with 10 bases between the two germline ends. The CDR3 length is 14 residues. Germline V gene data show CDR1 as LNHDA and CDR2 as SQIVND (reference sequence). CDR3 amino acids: CASSIDARIYGYTF. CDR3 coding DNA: TGTGCCAGTAGTATAGATGCCAGGATTTATGGCTACACCTTC. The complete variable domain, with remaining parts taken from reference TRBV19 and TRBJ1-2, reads DGGITQSPKYLFRKEGQNVTLSCEQNLNHDAMYWYRQDPGQGLRLIYYSQIVNDFQKGDIAEGYSVSREKKESFPLTVTSAQKNPTAFYLCASSIDARIYGYTFGSGTRLTVV.

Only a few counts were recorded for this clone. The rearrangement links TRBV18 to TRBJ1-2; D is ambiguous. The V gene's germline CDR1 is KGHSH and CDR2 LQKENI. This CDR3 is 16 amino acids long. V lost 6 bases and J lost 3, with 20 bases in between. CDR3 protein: CASSQLIGLRDYGYTF. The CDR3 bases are TGTGCCAGCTCCCAACTGATCGGGCTAAGGGACTATGGCTACACCTTC.

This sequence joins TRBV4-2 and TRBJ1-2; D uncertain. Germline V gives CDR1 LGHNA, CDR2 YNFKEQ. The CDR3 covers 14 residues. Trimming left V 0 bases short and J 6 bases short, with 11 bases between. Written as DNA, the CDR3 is TGTGCCAGCAGCCAAGATCCGGGGAGGAATGGCTACACCTTC. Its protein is CASSQDPGRNGYTF.

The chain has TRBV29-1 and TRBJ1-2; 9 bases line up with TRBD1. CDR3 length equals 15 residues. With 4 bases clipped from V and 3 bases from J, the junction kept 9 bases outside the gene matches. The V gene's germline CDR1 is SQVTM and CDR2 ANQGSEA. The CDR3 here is CSVGQPDRGYYGYTF. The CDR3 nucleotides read TGCAGCGTTGGCCAGCCGGACAGGGGATACTATGGCTACACCTTC.

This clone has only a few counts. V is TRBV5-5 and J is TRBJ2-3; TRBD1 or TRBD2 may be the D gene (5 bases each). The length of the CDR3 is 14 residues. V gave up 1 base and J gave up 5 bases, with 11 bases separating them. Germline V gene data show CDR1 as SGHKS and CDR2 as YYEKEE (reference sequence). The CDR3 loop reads CASSLMGRRDTQYF. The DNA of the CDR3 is TGTGCCAGCAGCTTGATGGGACGGAGAGATACGCAGTATTTT. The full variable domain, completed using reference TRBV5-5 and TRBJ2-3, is DAGVTQSPTHLIKTRGQQVTLRCSPISGHKSVSWYQQVLGQGPQFIFQYYEKEERGRGNFPDRFSARQFPNYSSELNVNALLLGDSALYLCASSLMGRRDTQYFGPGTRLTVL.

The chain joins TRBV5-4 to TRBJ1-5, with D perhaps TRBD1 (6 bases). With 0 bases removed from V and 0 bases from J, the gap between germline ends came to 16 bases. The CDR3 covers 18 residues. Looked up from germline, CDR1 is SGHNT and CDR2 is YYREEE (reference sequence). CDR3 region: CASSLGTQGRYSNQPQHF. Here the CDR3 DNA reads TGTGCCAGCAGCTTGGGGACGCAGGGGAGGTATAGCAATCAGCCCCAGCATTTT.

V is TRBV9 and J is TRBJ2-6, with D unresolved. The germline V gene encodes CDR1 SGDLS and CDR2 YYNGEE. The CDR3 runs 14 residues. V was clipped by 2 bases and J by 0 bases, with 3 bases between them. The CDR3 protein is CASSVGSGANVLTF. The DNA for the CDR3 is TGTGCCAGCAGCGTGGGCTCTGGGGCCAACGTCCTGACTTTC.

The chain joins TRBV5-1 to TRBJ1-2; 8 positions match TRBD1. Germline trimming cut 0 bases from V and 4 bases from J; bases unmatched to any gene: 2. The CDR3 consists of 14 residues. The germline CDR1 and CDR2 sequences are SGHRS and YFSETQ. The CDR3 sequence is CASSLGQGSYGYTF. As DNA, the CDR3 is TGCGCCAGCAGCTTGGGACAGGGGAGCTATGGCTACACCTTC.

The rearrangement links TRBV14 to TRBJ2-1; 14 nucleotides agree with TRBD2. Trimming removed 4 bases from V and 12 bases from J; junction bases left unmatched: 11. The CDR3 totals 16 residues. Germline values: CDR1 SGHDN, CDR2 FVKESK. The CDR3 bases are TGTGCCAGCAGCCCGCAACCCGGGACTAGCGGGAGCGGGCAGTTCTTC. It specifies CASSPQPGTSGSGQFF.

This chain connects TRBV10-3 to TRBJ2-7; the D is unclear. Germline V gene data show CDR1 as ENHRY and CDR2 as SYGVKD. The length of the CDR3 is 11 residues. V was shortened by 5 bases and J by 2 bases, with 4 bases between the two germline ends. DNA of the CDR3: TGTGCCATCAGTCTCGCCTACGAGCAGTACTTC. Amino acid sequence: CAISLAYEQYF.

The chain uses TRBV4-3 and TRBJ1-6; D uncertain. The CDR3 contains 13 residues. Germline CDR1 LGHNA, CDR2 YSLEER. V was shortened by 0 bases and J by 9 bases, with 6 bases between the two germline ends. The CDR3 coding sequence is TGCGCCAGCAGCCAAGATTTACGTTCACCCCTCCACTTT. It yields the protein CASSQDLRSPLHF.